The rows below give T cell receptor beta chains drawn from one sample of a study of T-cell memory formation after mild COVID-19. A single record per CDR3 protein comes from TCRdb applying MiXCR to the 5' RACE reads. The profile covers about 130,000 distinct CDR3 sequences, with 15% to 20% appearing a single time and 4% to 6% taken by the ten largest. The sample consisted of PBMCs or a T cell subset sorted from them (not recorded which). The receptors here all came from a young man who had mild COVID-19 (a few samples of this study predate the infection). Cell type and time point are not known. CDR3s include the opening cysteine and the closing phenylalanine or tryptophan. A D gene is named only where the DNA matches it firmly. Clone sizes are given selectively: once, few, many, or a class where the clone is expanded.

D gene,V gene,J gene,clone size,CDR3 length,CDR3 protein,CDR3 DNA
NA,TRBV20-1,TRBJ1-1,few,14,CSARSGTVNTEAFF,TGCAGTGCTCGAAGCGGGACGGTGAACACTGAAGCTTTCTTT
NA,TRBV30,TRBJ1-1,few,10,CAGTTTEAFF,TGTGCCGGGACAACCACTGAAGCTTTCTTT
TRBD1,TRBV24-1,TRBJ2-3,NA,15,CATSAGQGRADTQYF,TGTGCCACCAGTGCCGGACAGGGTAGGGCAGATACGCAGTATTTT
NA,TRBV5-1,TRBJ2-1,few,14,CASSLSGWNNEQFF,TGCGCCAGCAGCTTGTCGGGGTGGAACAATGAGCAGTTCTTC
NA,TRBV6-1,TRBJ1-2,NA,11,CASSESSTITF,TGTGCCAGCAGTGAATCGTCCACCATCACCTTC
TRBD2,TRBV5-1,TRBJ2-3,few,19,CASSLVPYGAGGLTDTQYF,TGCGCCAGCAGCTTGGTGCCCTACGGGGCGGGGGGTCTCACAGATACGCAGTATTTT
TRBD1,TRBV7-2,TRBJ2-5,NA,15,CASSLAGGEVETQYF,TGTGCCAGCAGCTTAGCAGGGGGCGAAGTGGAGACCCAGTACTTC
TRBD2,TRBV7-2,TRBJ2-3,NA,18,CASSPRGRGGVRTDTQYF,TGTGCCAGCAGCCCTAGAGGGCGGGGGGGCGTTCGCACAGATACGCAGTATTTT
NA,TRBV5-1,TRBJ1-2,NA,12,CASSSDYGGYTF,TGCGCCAGCAGCTCAGACTACGGGGGCTACACCTTC
NA,TRBV7-9,TRBJ1-1,many,13,CASSLVENTEAFF,TGTGCCAGCAGCTTAGTGGAGAACACTGAAGCTTTCTTT
TRBD2,TRBV5-1,TRBJ2-3,few,15,CASSMSGAGTDTQYF,TGCGCCAGCAGCATGAGCGGGGCTGGGACAGATACGCAGTATTTT
NA,TRBV12-3/TRBV12-4,TRBJ1-2,NA,13,CASSFYRRYGYTF,TGTGCCAGCAGTTTCTATAGGAGGTATGGCTACACCTTC
TRBD1,TRBV7-9,TRBJ1-5,NA,15,CASSQGQAAVQPQHF,TGTGCCAGCAGCCAGGGACAGGCCGCAGTTCAGCCCCAGCATTTT
NA,TRBV5-1,TRBJ1-1,few,16,CASSLRGGGTTTEAFF,TGCGCCAGCAGCTTGCGGGGCGGGGGGACCACAACTGAAGCTTTCTTT